These 16 T cell receptor beta chains originate from one sample sequenced in a study of T cell responses to AZD1222 COVID-19 vaccine. Produced via immunoSEQ multiplex PCR; TCRdb's table is partial and in-frame only. Altogether around 250,000 clones are present, over 90% being singletons, with the ten largest covering around 0.5%. The specimen comprised peripheral blood, sampled on day 0 of AZD1222 vaccination. Every receptor here comes from an adult in good health.

The genes are TRBV20-1 and TRBJ2-1, with TRBD2 identical over 11 bases. This CDR3 comprises 14 residues. Unmatched junction bases numbered 6, after V lost 5 bases and J lost 6 bases. In germline, CDR1 is DFQATT, CDR2 SNEGSKA (reference sequence). The CDR3 here is CSARAGTSGNEQFF. The DNA of the CDR3 is TGCAGTGCTCGTGCCGGGACTAGCGGCAATGAGCAGTTCTTC.

The chain employs TRBV11-2 and TRBJ1-3; 10 positions agree with TRBD1. Germline lookup yields CDR1 SGHAT and CDR2 FQNNGV. V lost 5 bases to trimming and J lost 3 bases; unmatched junction nucleotides: 7. The CDR3 is 16 amino acids. The CDR3 bases are TGTGCCAGCAGCCGGACAGGGGGTGAATATGGAAACACCATATATTTT. Translated: CASSRTGGEYGNTIYF.

The gene calls are TRBV5-1 and TRBJ2-7; tentative D call: TRBD1 (6 bases). From germline, CDR1 is SGHRS and CDR2 YFSETQ. The V end lost 4 bases, the J end lost 4 bases, and 12 bases lay between the germline ends. This CDR3 comprises 13 residues. The DNA for the CDR3 is TGCGCCAGCAGCCCGGGGACAAGGTACGAGCAGTACTTC. It yields the protein CASSPGTRYEQYF.

This clone was detected only a few times. The chain uses TRBV7-2 and TRBJ2-7; the match to TRBD2 covers 9 bases. There are 14 residues in the CDR3. The germline V gene has CDR1 SGHTA and CDR2 FQGNSA. The J segment lost 7 bases and the V segment lost 3 bases, leaving 7 bases of the junction unmatched. CDR3 region: CASSLASGIDEQYF. The CDR3 DNA follows: TGTGCCAGCAGCTTGGCTAGCGGGATCGATGAGCAGTACTTC.

This chain joins TRBV19 and TRBJ1-6; TRBD1 might be the D (5 bases). CDR1 is LNHDA and CDR2 is SQIVND in the germline V gene (reference sequence). The CDR3 has 14 amino acids. Trimming pared 7 bases from V and 9 bases from J, leaving 16 bases between. In nucleotides, the CDR3 is TGTGCCAGTAAAGACGGGGCAATGGGTTCACCCCTCCACTTT. Translating gives CASKDGAMGSPLHF.

The V gene is TRBV29-1, the J gene TRBJ1-4; D gene uncertain. CDR1 and CDR2 (germline): SQVTM, ANQGSEA. The CDR3 totals 13 residues. Trimming took off 2 bases at V and 3 bases at J, with 7 bases between the two ends. The CDR3 spells CSVEYTSNEKLFF. In nucleotides, the CDR3 is TGCAGCGTTGAATACACCTCTAATGAAAAACTGTTTTTT.

The chain uses TRBV6-5 and TRBJ2-5; 7 positions agree with TRBD2. Germline V gives CDR1 MNHEY, CDR2 SVGAGI. Trimming took 7 bases from V and 4 from J; bases not matched to a gene: 9. The CDR3 has 14 residues. CDR3 sequence reads: CASTSSGGRETQYF. Here the CDR3 DNA reads TGTGCCAGCACCTCATCGGGGGGAAGAGAGACCCAGTACTTC.

The CDR3 region has the DNA TGTGCCAGCAGCAAAGACGGACAGGACACCGGGGAGCTGTTTTTT. Amino acid sequence: CASSKDGQDTGELFF. This chain joins TRBV21-1 and TRBJ2-2; the table names TRBD1, a call not compared with the DNA. TRBV21-1 corresponds to a pseudogene. This CDR3 spans 15 amino acids.

The V call is TRBV3-1 (or the pseudogene TRBV3-2), the J call TRBJ1-5; no clear D. This CDR3 is built from 13 residues. The V end was cut by 0 bases, the J end by 6 bases, with 6 bases between. The germline gives CDR1 LGHDT, CDR2 YNNKEL (reference sequence). CDR3 loop: CASSQDTAQPQHF. Written as DNA, the CDR3 is TGTGCCAGCAGCCAAGACACGGCTCAGCCCCAGCATTTT.

DNA of the CDR3: TGTGCCAGCAGCTTAAGTAGGGTACAAGAGACCCAGTACTTC. As protein: CASSLSRVQETQYF. The chain uses TRBV7-2 and TRBJ2-5; no clear D. Trimming removed 2 bases at V and 2 bases at J, with 9 bases between. CDR3 length equals 14 residues. From germline, CDR1 is SGHTA and CDR2 FQGNSA.

The rearrangement uses TRBV5-6 and TRBJ2-2; no reliable D call. The CDR3 sequence is 12 residues long. Per the germline V gene, CDR1 is SGHDT and CDR2 is YYEEEE. Trimming cost V 6 bases and J 7 bases, with 10 bases left between them. CDR3 region: CASTLKGGELFF. In nucleotides, the CDR3 is TGTGCCAGCACACTGAAGGGCGGGGAGCTGTTTTTT.

The rearrangement links TRBV14 to TRBJ2-7, with D unclear. Germline lookup yields CDR1 SGHDN and CDR2 FVKESK. The CDR3 loop spans 15 amino acids. V was pared by 0 bases and J by 0 bases, with 9 bases between. The CDR3 nucleotides are TGTGCCAGCAGCCAAGATTTGTGGGACTCCTACGAGCAGTACTTC. Amino acids: CASSQDLWDSYEQYF.

The V gene is TRBV30, the J gene TRBJ1-3; D not certain. Deletions cut 1 base from V and 0 bases from J, with 7 bases between. CDR1 is GTSNPN and CDR2 is SVGIG in the germline V gene (reference sequence). The CDR3 covers 14 residues. The CDR3 region is CAWSGTFSGNTIYF. CDR3 DNA sequence: TGTGCCTGGAGTGGGACTTTCTCTGGAAACACCATATATTTT.

This clone is a singleton in its sample. The sample holds other DNA sequences that translate to the same CDR3. The genes are TRBV27 and TRBJ2-7; no firm D call. Germline-derived CDR1 and CDR2 are MNHEY and SMNVEV (reference sequence). V was clipped by 3 bases and J by 1 base, with 7 bases between them. The length of the CDR3 is 13 residues. CDR3 nucleotides: TGTGCCAGCAGTTTCGGTCAGTCCTACGAGCAGTACTTC. Its translation is CASSFGQSYEQYF.

V gene TRBV4-3 combines with J gene TRBJ1-6; 11 bases map to TRBD1. In germline, CDR1 is LGHNA, CDR2 YSLEER. The CDR3 is made up of 15 amino acids. V lost 5 bases to trimming and J lost 10 bases; unmatched junction nucleotides: 7. The DNA of the CDR3 is TGCGCCAGCAGCATACGGACAGGGGGCGAATCACCCCTCCACTTT. Amino acid sequence: CASSIRTGGESPLHF.

This chain connects TRBV6-5 to TRBJ2-7; a weak D match, TRBD1 (5 bases). V was cut by 2 bases and J by 0 bases, with 8 bases left in between. CDR1 MNHEY and CDR2 SVGAGI come from the germline V gene. The CDR3 loop spans 14 amino acids. The CDR3 nucleotides are TGTGCCAGCAGTTACGACAGTAGCTCCTACGAGCAGTACTTC. As protein: CASSYDSSSYEQYF.